One TCR beta chain is described in this entry. The data originate from a study of blood T cell repertoires in COVID-19. Overall study: In each case, the material was cDNA or gDNA derived from T cells, B-cell-depleted T cells, or PBMCs.

Trimming cost V 3 bases and J 4 bases, with 9 bases left between them. Germline CDR1 is KGHDR and CDR2 is SFDVKD. This CDR3 is built from 13 residues. Clones were read by immunoSEQ multiplex PCR, and TCRdb kept only the in-frame ones, dropping some. The sample records about 33,000 clones, 85% being singletons. This TCR was recovered from a man between 60 and 75 years old with active COVID-19. The chain carries TRBV24-1 and TRBJ2-7, with D maybe TRBD1 (5 bases). The sample was peripheral blood. The CDR3 loop reads CATSDTGLYEQYF. The CDR3, as DNA: TGTGCCACCAGTGATACAGGCCTTTACGAGCAGTACTTC.